One and the same sample provided the 9 T cell receptor beta chains below, sequenced in a study of blood T cell repertoires in COVID-19. The repertoire was sequenced with immunoSEQ multiplex PCR; TCRdb's copy has only in-frame clones and lacks some. The table records more than 200,000 clones, roughly 90% of them present only once. The specimen sequenced was peripheral blood. Receptor source: a man between 65 and 79 years old with acute or convalescent COVID-19.

The J gene is TRBJ1-5, the V gene TRBV4-2; the D is unclear. V dropped 0 bases and J dropped 5 bases, with 11 bases sitting between them. CDR3 length: 15 amino acids. CDR1 and CDR2 (germline): LGHNA, YNFKEQ. The DNA for the CDR3 is TGTGCCAGCAGCCAAGATAATGGGAGGGATCAGCCCCAGCATTTT. This codes for CASSQDNGRDQPQHF.

In the case of this clone: The junction differs from germline at one of its ends, possibly a read error. The chain recombines TRBV27 with TRBJ2-7; D gene unclear. This CDR3 has 15 amino acids. Per the germline V gene, CDR1 is MNHEY and CDR2 is SMNVEV (reference sequence). This CDR3 reads CASSISGQVSYEQYF. Here the CDR3 DNA reads TGTGCCAGCAGTATATCAGGTCAGGTGTCCTACGAGCAGTACTTC.

CDR3 DNA sequence: TGTGCCAGCAGCCGGGACAGGGGCGACAATGAGCAGTTCTTC. Residues: CASSRDRGDNEQFF. The V gene is TRBV2, the J gene TRBJ2-1; TRBD1 agrees at 10 bases. From germline, CDR1 is SNHLY and CDR2 FYNNEI. The CDR3 length is 14 residues. The junction had 4 bases not matched to a gene; V was cut back by 6 bases and J by 5 bases. Full variable domain (outside the CDR3, taken from reference TRBV2 and TRBJ2-1): EPEVTQTPSHQVTQMGQEVILRCVPISNHLYFYWYRQILGQKVEFLVSFYNNEISEKSEIFDDQFSVERPDGSNFTLKIRSTKLEDSAMYFCASSRDRGDNEQFFGPGTRLTVL.

In this sample, this clone turned up once. The genes are TRBV19 and TRBJ1-4, with 9 bases that match TRBD1. Germline assignment: CDR1 LNHDA and CDR2 SQIVND (reference sequence). The CDR3 is made up of 14 amino acids. Germline trimming cut 3 bases from V and 8 bases from J; bases unmatched to any gene: 4. CDR3 amino acids: CASSMWTGDEKLFF. Here the CDR3 DNA reads TGTGCCAGTAGTATGTGGACAGGGGACGAAAAACTGTTTTTT. Variable domain in full (rest from reference TRBV19 and TRBJ1-4): DGGITQSPKYLFRKEGQNVTLSCEQNLNHDAMYWYRQDPGQGLRLIYYSQIVNDFQKGDIAEGYSVSREKKESFPLTVTSAQKNPTAFYLCASSMWTGDEKLFFGSGTQLSVL.

The chain combines TRBV7-2 with TRBJ2-1, with 7 nucleotides matching TRBD1. The V gene's germline CDR1 is SGHTA and CDR2 FQGNSA. This CDR3 comprises 15 residues. After removal of 5 bases from V and 7 bases from J, the junction contained 11 bases not matched to a gene. As DNA, the CDR3 is TGTGCCAGCAGCCGGCCAGGGGGTCTGTTGAATGAGCAGTTCTTC. Its translation: CASSRPGGLLNEQFF. Variable domain in full (rest from reference TRBV7-2 and TRBJ2-1): GAGVSQSPSNKVTEKGKDVELRCDPISGHTALYWYRQSLGQGLEFLIYFQGNSAPDKSGLPSDRFSAERTGGSVSTLTIQRTQQEDSAVYLCASSRPGGLLNEQFFGPGTRLTVL.

The chain uses TRBV11-2 and TRBJ2-5; a weak D match, TRBD2 (5 bases). V was clipped by 1 base and J by 5 bases, with 11 bases between them. The CDR3 contains 14 residues. From germline, CDR1 is SGHAT and CDR2 FQNNGV. For the CDR3, the DNA is TGTGCCAGCAGCTTAGGAGGGTTCCGGGAGACCCAGTACTTC. Encoded protein: CASSLGGFRETQYF.

The gene calls are TRBV29-1 and TRBJ2-5; 9 bases are shared with TRBD2. The V and J ends lost 3 bases and 9 bases, in that order; junction bases with no gene match: 5. There are 12 residues in the CDR3. Per the germline V gene, CDR1 is SQVTM and CDR2 is ANQGSEA. The CDR3 reads CSVDIAGAAQYF. DNA for the CDR3: TGCAGCGTTGATATAGCGGGAGCGGCCCAGTACTTC.

A note on this clone: This specimen includes other DNA sequences encoding the same CDR3. The V call is TRBV5-4, the J call TRBJ2-5; TRBD1 is a possible D gene (6 bases). Germline V gives CDR1 SGHNT, CDR2 YYREEE (reference sequence). This CDR3 spans 13 amino acids. V lost 4 bases, J lost 2 bases, and 9 bases lay in between. The CDR3 coding sequence is TGTGCCAGCAGCCTTGGACAGCAAGAGACCCAGTACTTC. Translated, it gives CASSLGQQETQYF.

The rearrangement uses TRBV7-3 and TRBJ2-1, with D possibly being TRBD2 (6 bases). CDR3 size: 16 residues. The V end was cut by 5 bases, the J end by 1 base, with 15 bases between. The germline V gene has CDR1 SGHTA and CDR2 FQGTGA. CDR3 amino acids: CASSVGGPSSYNEQFF. CDR3 sequence (DNA): TGTGCCAGCAGCGTCGGGGGTCCGTCGTCCTACAATGAGCAGTTCTTC. Supplemented by reference TRBV7-3 and TRBJ2-1, the full variable domain reads GAGVSQTPSNKVTEKGKYVELRCDPISGHTALYWYRQSLGQGPEFLIYFQGTGAADDSGLPNDRFFAVRPEGSVSTLKIQRTERGDSAVYLCASSVGGPSSYNEQFFGPGTRLTVL.